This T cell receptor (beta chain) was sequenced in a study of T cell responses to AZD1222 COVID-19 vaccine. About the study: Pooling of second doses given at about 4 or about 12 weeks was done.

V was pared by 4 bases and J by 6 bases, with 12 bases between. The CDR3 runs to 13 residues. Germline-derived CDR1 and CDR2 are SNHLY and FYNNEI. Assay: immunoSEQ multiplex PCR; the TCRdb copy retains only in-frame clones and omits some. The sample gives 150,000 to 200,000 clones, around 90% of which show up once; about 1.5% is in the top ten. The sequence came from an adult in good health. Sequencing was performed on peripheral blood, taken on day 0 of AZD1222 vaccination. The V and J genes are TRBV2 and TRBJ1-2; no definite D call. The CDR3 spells CASSAGRSDGYTF. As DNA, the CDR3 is TGTGCCAGCAGTGCGGGAAGGTCGGATGGCTACACCTTC.